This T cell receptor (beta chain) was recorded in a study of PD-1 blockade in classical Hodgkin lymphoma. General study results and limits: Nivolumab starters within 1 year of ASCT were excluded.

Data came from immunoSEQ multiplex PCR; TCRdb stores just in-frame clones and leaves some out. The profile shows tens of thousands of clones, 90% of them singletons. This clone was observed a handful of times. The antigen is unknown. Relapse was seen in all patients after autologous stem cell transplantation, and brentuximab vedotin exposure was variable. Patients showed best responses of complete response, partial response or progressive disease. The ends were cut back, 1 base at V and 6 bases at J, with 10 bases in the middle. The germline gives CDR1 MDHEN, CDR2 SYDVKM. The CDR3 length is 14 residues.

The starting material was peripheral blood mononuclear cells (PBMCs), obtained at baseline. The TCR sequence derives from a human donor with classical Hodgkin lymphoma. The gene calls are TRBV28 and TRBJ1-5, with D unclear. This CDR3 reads CASSLSEGSQPQHF. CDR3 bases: TGTGCCAGCAGTTTATCTGAGGGAAGTCAGCCCCAGCATTTT.